This T cell receptor beta chain was found in a study of cytomegalovirus exposure and HLA in healthy donors. Clones were read by immunoSEQ multiplex PCR, and TCRdb kept only the in-frame ones, dropping some. The sample records tens of thousands of clones, under 95% being singletons. The CDR3 is made up of 12 amino acids. The V and J ends lost 1 base and 5 bases respectively, with 5 bases between them. In germline, CDR1 is MNHNS, CDR2 SASEGT. The sequenced sample consisted of PBMCs. The chain is built from TRBV6-1 and TRBJ1-1; no clear D gene. The receptor comes from a woman younger than 45 in good health and CMV-seronegative. This CDR3 is CASSEVQTEAFF. CDR3 in DNA: TGTGCCAGCAGTGAAGTCCAGACTGAAGCTTTCTTT.